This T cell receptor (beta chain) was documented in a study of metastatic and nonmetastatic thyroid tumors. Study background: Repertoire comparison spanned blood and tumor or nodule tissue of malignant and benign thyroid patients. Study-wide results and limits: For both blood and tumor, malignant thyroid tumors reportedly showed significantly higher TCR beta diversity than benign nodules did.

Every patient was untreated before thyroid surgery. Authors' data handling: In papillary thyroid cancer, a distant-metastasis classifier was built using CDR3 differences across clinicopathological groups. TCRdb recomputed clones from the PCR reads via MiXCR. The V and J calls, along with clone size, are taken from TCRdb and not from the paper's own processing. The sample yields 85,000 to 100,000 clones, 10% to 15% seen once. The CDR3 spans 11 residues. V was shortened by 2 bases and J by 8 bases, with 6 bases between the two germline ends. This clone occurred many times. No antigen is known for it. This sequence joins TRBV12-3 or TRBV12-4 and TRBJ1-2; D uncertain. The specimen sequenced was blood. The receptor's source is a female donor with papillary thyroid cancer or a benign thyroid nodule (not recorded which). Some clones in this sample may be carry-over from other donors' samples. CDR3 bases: TGTGCCAGCAGTTTATCTGGGGGCTACACCTTC. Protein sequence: CASSLSGGYTF.